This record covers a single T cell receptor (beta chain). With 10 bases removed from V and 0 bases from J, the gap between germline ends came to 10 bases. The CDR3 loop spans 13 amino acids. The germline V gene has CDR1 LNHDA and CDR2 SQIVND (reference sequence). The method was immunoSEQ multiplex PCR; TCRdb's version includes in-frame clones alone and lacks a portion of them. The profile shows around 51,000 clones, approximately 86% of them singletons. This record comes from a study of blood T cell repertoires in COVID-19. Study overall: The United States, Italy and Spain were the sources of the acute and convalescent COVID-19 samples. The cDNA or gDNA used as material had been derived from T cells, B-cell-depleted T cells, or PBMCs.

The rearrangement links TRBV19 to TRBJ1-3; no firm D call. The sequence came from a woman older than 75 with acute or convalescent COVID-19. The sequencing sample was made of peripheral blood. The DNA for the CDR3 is TGTGCCACCCTGGCGGCCTCTGGAAACACCATATATTTT. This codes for CATLAASGNTIYF.